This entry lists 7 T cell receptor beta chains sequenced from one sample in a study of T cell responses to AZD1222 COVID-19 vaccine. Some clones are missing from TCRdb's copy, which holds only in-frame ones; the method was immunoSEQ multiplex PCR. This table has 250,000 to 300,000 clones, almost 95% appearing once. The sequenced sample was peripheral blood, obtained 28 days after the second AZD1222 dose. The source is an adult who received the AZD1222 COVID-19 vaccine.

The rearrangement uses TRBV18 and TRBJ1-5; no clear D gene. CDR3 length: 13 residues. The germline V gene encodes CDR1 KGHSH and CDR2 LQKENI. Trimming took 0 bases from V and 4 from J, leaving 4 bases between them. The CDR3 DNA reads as TGTGCCAGCTCACCACCTGGGAATCAGCCCCAGCATTTT. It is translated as CASSPPGNQPQHF.

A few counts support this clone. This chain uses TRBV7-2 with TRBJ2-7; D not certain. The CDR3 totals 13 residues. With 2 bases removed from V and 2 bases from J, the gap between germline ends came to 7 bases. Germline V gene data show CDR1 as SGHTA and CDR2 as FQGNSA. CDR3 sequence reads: CASSLTGPYEQYF. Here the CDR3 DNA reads TGTGCCAGCAGCTTAACGGGCCCCTACGAGCAGTACTTC.

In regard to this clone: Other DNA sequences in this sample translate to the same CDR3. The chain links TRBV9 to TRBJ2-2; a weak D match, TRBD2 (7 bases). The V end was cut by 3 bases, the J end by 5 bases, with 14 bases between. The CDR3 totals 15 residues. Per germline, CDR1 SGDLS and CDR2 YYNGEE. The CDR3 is CASSARGGDTGELFF. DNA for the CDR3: TGTGCCAGCAGCGCCAGGGGAGGGGATACCGGGGAGCTGTTTTTT.

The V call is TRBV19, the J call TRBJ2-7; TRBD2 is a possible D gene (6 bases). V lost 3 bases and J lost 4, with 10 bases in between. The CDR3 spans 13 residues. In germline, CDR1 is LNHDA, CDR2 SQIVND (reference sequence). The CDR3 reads CASSIGLSYEQYF. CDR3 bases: TGTGCCAGTAGTATCGGACTATCTTACGAGCAGTACTTC.

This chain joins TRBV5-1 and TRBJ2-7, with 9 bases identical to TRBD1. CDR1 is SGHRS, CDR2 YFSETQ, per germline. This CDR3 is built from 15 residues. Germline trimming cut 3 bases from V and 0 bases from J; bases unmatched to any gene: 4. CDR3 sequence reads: CASSSGQGISYEQYF. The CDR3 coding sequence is TGCGCCAGCAGCTCCGGACAGGGGATCTCCTACGAGCAGTACTTC.

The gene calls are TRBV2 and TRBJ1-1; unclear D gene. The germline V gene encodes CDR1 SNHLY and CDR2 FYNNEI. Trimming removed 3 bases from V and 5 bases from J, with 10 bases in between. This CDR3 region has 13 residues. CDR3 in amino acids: CASSDGETTEAFF. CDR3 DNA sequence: TGTGCCAGCAGTGATGGGGAAACGACTGAAGCTTTCTTT.

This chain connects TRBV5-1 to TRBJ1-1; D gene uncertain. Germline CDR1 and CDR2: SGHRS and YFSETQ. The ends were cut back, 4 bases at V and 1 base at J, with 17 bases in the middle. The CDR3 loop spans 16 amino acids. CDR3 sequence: CASSPSVRSGNTEAFF. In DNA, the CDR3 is TGCGCCAGCAGCCCGTCGGTTCGAAGCGGGAACACTGAAGCTTTCTTT.